The entry below gives a single TCR beta chain sequence along with its context. Trimming took 1 base from V and 8 from J, leaving 8 bases between them. The CDR3 consists of 13 residues. The V gene's germline CDR1 is SGHTA and CDR2 FQGNSA. These data come from a study of T cell changes during pregnancy in multiple sclerosis. Profiling relied on immunoSEQ multiplex PCR, and the TCRdb table lists in-frame clones only, not all of them. The sample has 78,000 or so clones; approximately 90% are singletons. The sequencing used peripheral blood, collected before pregnancy. This receptor was taken from a female donor with multiple sclerosis, enrolled in a pregnancy study. The chain has TRBV7-2 and TRBJ2-2; D ambiguous. For the CDR3, the DNA is TGTGCCAGCAGCTTAGGTGTTCTAGGGGAGCTGTTTTTT. Encoded protein: CASSLGVLGELFF.